Sequencing of this T cell receptor (beta chain) was carried out in a study of T cell responses to AZD1222 COVID-19 vaccine (dated by TCRdb to the early 2020s). About the full investigation: AZD1222 recipients whose second dose came at about 4 weeks and those whose second dose came at about 12 weeks were combined into one group, since spike-specific TCR depth and breadth did not differ between the two schedules. A total of 233 trial participants underwent TCR sequencing, of whom around 200 received two doses of AZD1222 and some 26 received two doses of the MenACWY control vaccine. Trial participants were enrolled into age subgroups of 18-55, 56-69 and 70-plus years, which contained around 150, 28 and 57 TCR-sequenced participants, respectively.

The CDR3 regions of human TCRbeta chains were analyzed by immunosequencing. The source study handled its data this way. TCRs in the repertoires were compared against a reference library of SARS-CoV-2-specific TCRs that had been generated with the MIRA antigen-specificity platform. Breadth meant the fraction of unique TCRs that were SARS-CoV-2-associated, whereas depth meant the fraction of total T cells that were SARS-CoV-2-associated. Using the MIRA data, each spike-specific TCR was mapped to the spike region that the TCR reacts to and placed in a CD4 or CD8 class. Log10-transformed breadth and depth values were compared by one-way ANOVA with Sidak's multiple comparisons tests. Imported from immuneACCESS, the table was reduced by TCRdb to in-frame sequences with V and J called. These copies leave out some clones; in studies compared against another copy, an unresolved V gene accounts for under half, and the cause of the remainder is not known. V and J calls and clone size come straight from that table; D and trimming were deduced from the DNA. The sample profile shows about 130,000 clones; just over 90% of them were found once. The ten largest clones take up 1.9% of the sample.

Read against the paper, the sample's time point label means: baseline before first vaccination. Samples from vaccinated people were obtained from the UK trials COV001 and COV002, which included a single-blind randomized controlled phase 2/3 trial of AZD1222 (ChAdOx1 nCoV-19) in healthy adults. For TCRbeta chain sequencing, PBMC samples from trial participants were taken at day 0 and at day 28 after the second dose. Measured from the cysteine to the phenylalanine, the CDR3 is 12 residues long. Of all the DNA, just the CDR3 is kept, 36 bases in frame from base 1. The germline V and J ends show losses of 6 bases and 4 bases respectively, and no gene match explains 0 bases of the junction. Reading the germline V gene gives CDR1 WSHSY and CDR2 SAAADI. Broad study findings and their caveats: Epitopes outside the regions mutated in the B.1.351 and B.1.1.7 variants were reportedly recognized by nearly half of the unique spike-specific TCRs. Participants were mostly white British and included more females than males, and it was suggested by the authors that clonal diversity may have been underestimated. Because no day 14 peak-response samples were available, repertoires were characterized only after the peak T cell response. The whole spike protein was spanned by vaccine-associated CD4 TCRs, and dominant responses were seen in regions 160-218 and 743-854. Conclusions about previously exposed vaccinees were limited because only a handful of AZD1222 recipients were SARS-CoV-2 seropositive at baseline. The 56-69-year group was small, and its depth increase did not reach significance, likely because of low power. After two AZD1222 doses, both the breadth and the depth of spike-specific TCRs were significantly higher than at day 0 and than in MenACWY recipients.

In regard to this clone: The target of this receptor is not known. Base quality data are lacking; no much larger clone is found one base away.

The source material was peripheral blood, sampled on day 0 of AZD1222 vaccination. The sequence links TRBV10-2 to TRBJ1-3, and TRBD1 aligns with 7 junction nucleotides. The receptor was derived from an adult in good health. The CDR3 region: CASRQGGNTIYF. In nucleotide form, the sequence is TGCGCCAGCAGACAGGGGGGAAACACCATATATTTT.